Sequencing of this T cell receptor beta chain was carried out in a study of control samples from healthy donors and cancer patients. Data came from immunoSEQ multiplex PCR; TCRdb stores just in-frame clones and leaves some out. The sample records some 200,000 clones, 75% to 95% being singletons. This clonotype originated in a woman aged 25-40 years in good health. Specimen: blood.

CDR3 loop: CASSWTGAEAFF. The CDR3 bases are TGTGCCAGCAGTTGGACAGGGGCTGAAGCTTTCTTT. The V gene is TRBV6-5, the J gene TRBJ1-1; 9 bases are a match to TRBD1. The CDR3 contains 12 residues. Germline V CDR1 and CDR2: MNHEY, SVGAGI. With 4 bases clipped from V and 6 bases from J, the junction kept 0 bases outside the gene matches.